Listed below are T cell receptor beta chains from one sample, sequenced in a study of T cell changes during pregnancy in multiple sclerosis. The data were produced by immunoSEQ multiplex PCR, yet TCRdb's version contains in-frame clones alone and is incomplete. The top ten clones hold under 0.8% of a sample with about 100,000 clones, 90% of them seen once. This specimen consisted of peripheral blood, obtained in the second trimester of pregnancy. The receptors were sampled from a female donor in good health, enrolled as a control in a pregnancy study. CDR3s include the opening cysteine and the closing phenylalanine or tryptophan. D genes are given only for firm matches. Clone size is stated in some rows and not others, as once, few, many or a class when expanded.

j_call: TRBJ1-2
clone_size: .
d_call: .
v_call: TRBV6-5
cdr3_nt: TGTGCCAGCAGTTACTCTTTCGACTATGGCTACACCTTC
cdr3_aa: CASSYSFDYGYTF

j_call: TRBJ2-3
clone_size: .
d_call: .
v_call: TRBV7-9
cdr3_nt: TGTGCCAGCAGCTTGAGGGGGGGAGATACGCAGTATTTT
cdr3_aa: CASSLRGGDTQYF

j_call: TRBJ1-6
clone_size: .
d_call: TRBD1
v_call: TRBV18
cdr3_nt: TGTGCCAGCTCATCGGGGACAGGTTATTCACCCCTCCACTTT
cdr3_aa: CASSSGTGYSPLHF

j_call: TRBJ1-2
clone_size: .
d_call: TRBD1
v_call: TRBV28
cdr3_nt: TGTGCCAGCAGCCCGGGACAGGGAGACGGCTACACCTTC
cdr3_aa: CASSPGQGDGYTF

j_call: TRBJ1-2
clone_size: .
d_call: TRBD1
v_call: TRBV4-3
cdr3_nt: TGCGCCAGCAGCCAAGTGGGGACAGGGGGTTTTTCCTATGGCTACACCTTC
cdr3_aa: CASSQVGTGGFSYGYTF

j_call: TRBJ1-6
clone_size: .
d_call: .
v_call: TRBV28
cdr3_nt: TGTGCCAGCAGTTTAGGACAGTCACCCCTCCACTTT
cdr3_aa: CASSLGQSPLHF

j_call: TRBJ1-6
clone_size: few
d_call: .
v_call: TRBV30
cdr3_nt: TGTGCCTGGAGTCCCTACCGATCGAGGACAGTTTCACCCCTCCACTTT
cdr3_aa: CAWSPYRSRTVSPLHF

j_call: TRBJ1-2
clone_size: .
d_call: .
v_call: TRBV5-1
cdr3_nt: TGCGCCAGCACCCAGGACAGTACTTATGGCTACACCTTC
cdr3_aa: CASTQDSTYGYTF

j_call: TRBJ1-3
clone_size: .
d_call: .
v_call: TRBV9
cdr3_nt: TGTGCCAGCAGCGAACGACTGCACTCTGGAAACACCATATATTTT
cdr3_aa: CASSERLHSGNTIYF

j_call: TRBJ1-4
clone_size: .
d_call: .
v_call: TRBV7-6
cdr3_nt: TGTGCCAGCAGCTTGCGCGCAACTAATGAAAAACTGTTTTTT
cdr3_aa: CASSLRATNEKLFF

j_call: TRBJ2-1
clone_size: .
d_call: .
v_call: TRBV15
cdr3_nt: TGTGCCACCAGCAGAGATAAGGTAGTAGGGGGGGGCAACAATGAGCAGTTCTTC
cdr3_aa: CATSRDKVVGGGNNEQFF

j_call: TRBJ1-1
clone_size: .
d_call: .
v_call: TRBV27
cdr3_nt: TGTGCCAGCAGTTTCTTGCGGGACACTGAAGCTTTCTTT
cdr3_aa: CASSFLRDTEAFF

j_call: TRBJ1-1
clone_size: .
d_call: .
v_call: TRBV10-3
cdr3_nt: TGTGCCATCAGTGTGGCAGAGAACACTGAAGCTTTCTTT
cdr3_aa: CAISVAENTEAFF

j_call: TRBJ2-3
clone_size: .
d_call: .
v_call: TRBV5-1
cdr3_nt: TGCGCCAGCAGCCAAGCGGGACAACTCACAGATACGCAGTATTTT
cdr3_aa: CASSQAGQLTDTQYF

j_call: TRBJ2-5
clone_size: .
d_call: .
v_call: TRBV5-1
cdr3_nt: TGCGCCAGCGGACTTGATGACAGGAGAGAGACCCAGTACTTC
cdr3_aa: CASGLDDRRETQYF

j_call: TRBJ2-1
clone_size: .
d_call: TRBD1
v_call: TRBV9
cdr3_nt: TGTGCCAGCCCTGGGGCGGGTGGGGACAGGGATTATTCGGCATACAATGAGCAGTTCTTC
cdr3_aa: CASPGAGGDRDYSAYNEQFF

j_call: TRBJ2-4
clone_size: .
d_call: .
v_call: TRBV9
cdr3_nt: TGTGCCAGCAGCGTAGGGAACAGGGCCGACATTCAGTACTTC
cdr3_aa: CASSVGNRADIQYF

j_call: TRBJ1-1
clone_size: .
d_call: TRBD1
v_call: TRBV5-5
cdr3_nt: TGTGCCAGCAGCTACCGGGACAGGTTTATGAACACTGAAGCTTTCTTT
cdr3_aa: CASSYRDRFMNTEAFF

j_call: TRBJ2-7
clone_size: .
d_call: .
v_call: TRBV6-1
cdr3_nt: TGTGCCAGCACCCCCACAGGGTTCCACGAGCAGTACTTC
cdr3_aa: CASTPTGFHEQYF

j_call: TRBJ1-5
clone_size: .
d_call: TRBD1
v_call: TRBV7-8
cdr3_nt: TGTGCCAGCAGGGAGGGACAGGTTAGCAATCAGCCCCAGCATTTT
cdr3_aa: CASREGQVSNQPQHF

j_call: TRBJ2-7
clone_size: .
d_call: TRBD1
v_call: TRBV10-2
cdr3_nt: TGCGCCAGCAGGGATCCGGGACAGTTGACCTACGAGCAGTACTTC
cdr3_aa: CASRDPGQLTYEQYF

j_call: TRBJ2-7
clone_size: .
d_call: .
v_call: TRBV6-5
cdr3_nt: TGTGCCAGCAGTTACTCCTTCGGACTCTCCTACGAGCAGTACTTC
cdr3_aa: CASSYSFGLSYEQYF

j_call: TRBJ2-7
clone_size: .
d_call: TRBD1
v_call: TRBV5-1
cdr3_nt: TGCGCCAGCAGCTGGAGCGGTGGGGGACAGGGGTCCTACGAGCAGTACTTC
cdr3_aa: CASSWSGGGQGSYEQYF

j_call: TRBJ1-1
clone_size: once
d_call: .
v_call: TRBV18
cdr3_nt: TGTGCCAGCTCACCGAATCGAGGTACTGAAGCTTTCTTT
cdr3_aa: CASSPNRGTEAFF

j_call: TRBJ2-1
clone_size: .
d_call: TRBD1
v_call: TRBV10-2
cdr3_nt: TGCGCCAGCACCCCGGGACAGGGGTTCCATGAGCAGTTCTTC
cdr3_aa: CASTPGQGFHEQFF

j_call: TRBJ2-5
clone_size: .
d_call: .
v_call: TRBV28
cdr3_nt: TGTGCCAGCAGTTTAGAGCTGGTAGAGACCCAGTACTTC
cdr3_aa: CASSLELVETQYF

j_call: TRBJ2-5
clone_size: .
d_call: .
v_call: TRBV4-2
cdr3_nt: TGTGCCAGCAGTCGCCCGGACAGAGAGACCCAGTACTTC
cdr3_aa: CASSRPDRETQYF

j_call: TRBJ2-7
clone_size: .
d_call: .
v_call: TRBV18
cdr3_nt: TGTGCCAGCTCACCGGATTACAGGGATAACGAGCAGTACTTC
cdr3_aa: CASSPDYRDNEQYF